This T cell receptor beta chain appears in the sequencing data of a study of cytomegalovirus exposure and HLA in healthy donors. Study-wide findings and caveats: In a later analysis, TCR beta V- and J-gene trimming showed a link to a missense DCLRE1C variant.

Per germline, CDR1 LGHNA and CDR2 YSLEER. The V and J ends lost 3 bases and 7 bases respectively, with 16 bases between them. This CDR3 region has 15 residues. The primer mix had 60 Vbeta and 13 Jbeta primers. TCRdb keeps only in-frame clones here, not all; method: immunoSEQ multiplex PCR. The profile covers 150,000 to 200,000 clones, with about 79% appearing a single time and around 0.89% taken by the ten largest. Of note for this clone: Its antigen remains unknown.

This TCR was recovered from a woman between 45 and 60 years old in good health and CMV-seropositive. The chain is built from TRBV4-3 and TRBJ2-1; D perhaps matches TRBD2 (5 bases). The sequenced sample consisted of PBMCs. CDR3 bases: TGCGCCAGCAGCCACAGGTCTGGGTCGGGGAATGAGCAGTTCTTC. Its translation: CASSHRSGSGNEQFF.